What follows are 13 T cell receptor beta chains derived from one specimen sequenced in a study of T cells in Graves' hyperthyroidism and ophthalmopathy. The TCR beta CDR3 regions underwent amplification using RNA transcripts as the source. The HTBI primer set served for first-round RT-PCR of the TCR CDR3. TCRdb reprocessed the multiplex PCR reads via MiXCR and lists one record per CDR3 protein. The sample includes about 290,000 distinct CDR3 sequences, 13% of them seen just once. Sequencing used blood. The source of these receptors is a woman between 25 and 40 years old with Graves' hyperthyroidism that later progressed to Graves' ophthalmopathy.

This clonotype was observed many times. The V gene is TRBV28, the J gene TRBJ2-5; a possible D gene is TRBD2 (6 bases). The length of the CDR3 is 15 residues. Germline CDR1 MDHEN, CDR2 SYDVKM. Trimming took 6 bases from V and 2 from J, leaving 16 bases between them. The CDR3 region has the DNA TGTGCCAGCAGCCACCCCTGGGGGACTCAAGAGACCCAGTACTTC. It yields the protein CASSHPWGTQETQYF.

In DNA, the CDR3 is TGTGCCAGCAGGGGCCGTTCGGGCCCCGGGGAGCTGTTTTTT. As protein: CASRGRSGPGELFF. The J gene is TRBJ2-2, the V gene TRBV2, with D uncertain. In germline, CDR1 is SNHLY, CDR2 FYNNEI. The CDR3 loop spans 14 amino acids. Trimming left V 6 bases short and J 6 bases short, with 14 bases between. Based on the CDR3 plus reference TRBV2 and TRBJ2-2, the full variable domain is EPEVTQTPSHQVTQMGQEVILRCVPISNHLYFYWYRQILGQKVEFLVSFYNNEISEKSEIFDDQFSVERPDGSNFTLKIRSTKLEDSAMYFCASRGRSGPGELFFGEGSRLTVL.

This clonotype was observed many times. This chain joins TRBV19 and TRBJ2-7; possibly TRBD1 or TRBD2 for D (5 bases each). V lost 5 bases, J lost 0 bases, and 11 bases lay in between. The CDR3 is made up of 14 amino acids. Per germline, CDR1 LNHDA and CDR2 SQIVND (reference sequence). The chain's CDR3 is CASSEGRYSYEQYF. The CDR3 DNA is TGTGCCAGTAGTGAGGGGCGATACTCCTACGAGCAGTACTTC.

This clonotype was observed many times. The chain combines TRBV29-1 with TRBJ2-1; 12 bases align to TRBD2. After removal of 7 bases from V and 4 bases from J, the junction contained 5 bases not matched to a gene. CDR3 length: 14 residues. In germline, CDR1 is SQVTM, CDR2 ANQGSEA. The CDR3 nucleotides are TGCAGCGCCGTTGGGACTAGCGGGTACAATGAGCAGTTCTTC. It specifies CSAVGTSGYNEQFF.

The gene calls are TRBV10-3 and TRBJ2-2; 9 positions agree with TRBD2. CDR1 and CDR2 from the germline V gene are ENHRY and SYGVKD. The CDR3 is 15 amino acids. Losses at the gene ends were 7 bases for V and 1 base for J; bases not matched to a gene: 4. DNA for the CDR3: TGTGCCATCAAGTCGACTAGCGGGAACACCGGGGAGCTGTTTTTT. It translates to CAIKSTSGNTGELFF.

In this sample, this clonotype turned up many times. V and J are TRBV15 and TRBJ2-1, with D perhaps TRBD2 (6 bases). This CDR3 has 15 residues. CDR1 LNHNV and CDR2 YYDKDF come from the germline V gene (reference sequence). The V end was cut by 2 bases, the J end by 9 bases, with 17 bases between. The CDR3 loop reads CATSRMDYTEREQFF. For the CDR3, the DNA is TGTGCCACCAGCAGAATGGACTATACTGAGCGTGAGCAGTTCTTC.

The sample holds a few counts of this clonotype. The CDR3 DNA sequence: TGTGCCAGCAGTCCTCTAGACAGGGGCCATGGCTACACCTTC. Its translation: CASSPLDRGHGYTF. This chain links TRBV27 with TRBJ1-2, with TRBD1 matching over 8 bases. Germline loops: CDR1 MNHEY, CDR2 SMNVEV (reference sequence). Losses at the gene ends were 5 bases for V and 6 bases for J; bases not matched to a gene: 8. The CDR3 spans 14 residues.

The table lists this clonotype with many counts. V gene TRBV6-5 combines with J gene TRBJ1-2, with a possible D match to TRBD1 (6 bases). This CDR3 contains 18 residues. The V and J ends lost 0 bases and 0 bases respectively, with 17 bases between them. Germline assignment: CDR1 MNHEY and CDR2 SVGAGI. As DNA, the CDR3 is TGTGCCAGCAGTTACTCGATTGCAGGGGAGATCCCTAACTATGGCTACACCTTC. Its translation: CASSYSIAGEIPNYGYTF.

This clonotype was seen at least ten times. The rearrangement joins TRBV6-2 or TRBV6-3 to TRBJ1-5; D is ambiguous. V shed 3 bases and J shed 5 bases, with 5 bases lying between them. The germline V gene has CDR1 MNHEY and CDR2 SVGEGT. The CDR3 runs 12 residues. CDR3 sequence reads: CASSYGYQPQHF. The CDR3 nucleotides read TGTGCCAGCAGTTATGGTTATCAGCCCCAGCATTTT.

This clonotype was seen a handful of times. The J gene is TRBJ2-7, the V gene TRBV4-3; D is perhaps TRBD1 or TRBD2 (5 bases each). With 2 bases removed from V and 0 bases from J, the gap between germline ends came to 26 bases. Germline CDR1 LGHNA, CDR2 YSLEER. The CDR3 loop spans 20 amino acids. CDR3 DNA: TGCGCCAGCAGCCAAATCCTCGCGGTGGGGGAATACCCCGCCTCCTACGAGCAGTACTTC. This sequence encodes CASSQILAVGEYPASYEQYF.

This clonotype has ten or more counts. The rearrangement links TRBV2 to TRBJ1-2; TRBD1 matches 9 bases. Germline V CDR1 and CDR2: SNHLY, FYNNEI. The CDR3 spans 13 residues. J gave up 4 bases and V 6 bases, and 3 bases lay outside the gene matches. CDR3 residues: CASRDRGVYGYTF. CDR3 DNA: TGTGCCAGCAGGGACAGGGGAGTCTATGGCTACACCTTC. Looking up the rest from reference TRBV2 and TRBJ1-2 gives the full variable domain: EPEVTQTPSHQVTQMGQEVILRCVPISNHLYFYWYRQILGQKVEFLVSFYNNEISEKSEIFDDQFSVERPDGSNFTLKIRSTKLEDSAMYFCASRDRGVYGYTFGSGTRLTVV.

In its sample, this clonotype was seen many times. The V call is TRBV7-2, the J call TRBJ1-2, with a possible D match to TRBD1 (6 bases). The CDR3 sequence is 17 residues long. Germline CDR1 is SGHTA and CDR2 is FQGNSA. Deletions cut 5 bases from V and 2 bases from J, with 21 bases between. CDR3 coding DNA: TGTGCCAGCAGCCCCGGCGGGGCGGGACAACTAAACTATGGCTACACCTTC. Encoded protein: CASSPGGAGQLNYGYTF.

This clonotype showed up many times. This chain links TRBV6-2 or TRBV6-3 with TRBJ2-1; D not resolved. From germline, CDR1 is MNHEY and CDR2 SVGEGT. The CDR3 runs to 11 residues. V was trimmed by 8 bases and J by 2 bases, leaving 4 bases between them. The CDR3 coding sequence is TGTGCCAGCGGGACCTACAATGAGCAGTTCTTC. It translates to CASGTYNEQFF.